This TCR beta chain is from a study of CD8 T cells in Susac syndrome. TCR beta sequences were obtained from blood CD8+ and CD4+ T cells. Negative isolation was used for CD8+ and CD4+ T cells and FACS enrichment for TEMRA cells. Worth noting for this clonotype: The antigen is unknown.

Random hexamers were used to reverse transcribe an amount of roughly 0.45 to 1 ug RNA. Amplification of TCR beta CDR3 by immunoSEQ multiplex PCR spanned 54 Vbeta and 13 Jbeta. TCRdb reprocessed the immunoSEQ multiplex PCR reads via MiXCR and lists one record per CDR3 protein. The sample has 100,000 or so distinct CDR3 sequences, around 90% seen once. General observations from the study: The study's TCR sequencing and HLA analysis drew on a certain number of individuals. That number was acknowledged as relatively small.

The sequenced sample was CD4+ T cells from PBMCs. The sequence was obtained from a human donor in good health.

CDR3 nucleotide sequence: TGCGCCAGCAGCCCCTCGGGCCGTTCCACTGAAGCTTTCTTT. Protein: CASSPSGRSTEAFF. The chain has TRBV5-1 and TRBJ1-1; D uncertain. Germline lookup yields CDR1 SGHRS and CDR2 YFSETQ. The CDR3 length is 14 residues. V was clipped by 4 bases and J by 4 bases, with 14 bases between them.